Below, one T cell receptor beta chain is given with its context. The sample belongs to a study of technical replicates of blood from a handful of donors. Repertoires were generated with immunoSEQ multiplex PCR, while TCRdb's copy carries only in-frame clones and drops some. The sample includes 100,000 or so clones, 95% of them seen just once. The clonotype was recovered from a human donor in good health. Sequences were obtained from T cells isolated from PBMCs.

In nucleotides, the CDR3 is TGTGCCAGCAGCCCAGGGGTGGCCGACACTGAAGCTTTCTTT. Encoded protein: CASSPGVADTEAFF. This chain joins TRBV7-8 and TRBJ1-1; the D gene is possibly TRBD1 (6 bases). The length of the CDR3 is 14 residues. V was clipped by 5 bases and J by 3 bases, with 13 bases between them. The germline V gene has CDR1 SGHVS and CDR2 FQNEAQ.